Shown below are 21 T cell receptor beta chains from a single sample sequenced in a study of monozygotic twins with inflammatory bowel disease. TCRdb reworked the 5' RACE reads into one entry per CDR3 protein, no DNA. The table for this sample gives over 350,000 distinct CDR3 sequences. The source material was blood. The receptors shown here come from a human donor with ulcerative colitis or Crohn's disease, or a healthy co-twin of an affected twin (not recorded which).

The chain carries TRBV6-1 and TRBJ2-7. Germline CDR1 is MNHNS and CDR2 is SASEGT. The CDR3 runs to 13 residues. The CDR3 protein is CASSDSSTYEQYF.

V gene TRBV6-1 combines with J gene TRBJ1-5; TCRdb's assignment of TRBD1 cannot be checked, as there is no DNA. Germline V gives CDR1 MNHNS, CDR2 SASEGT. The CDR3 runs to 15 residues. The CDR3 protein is CASSTRQDSNQPQHF.

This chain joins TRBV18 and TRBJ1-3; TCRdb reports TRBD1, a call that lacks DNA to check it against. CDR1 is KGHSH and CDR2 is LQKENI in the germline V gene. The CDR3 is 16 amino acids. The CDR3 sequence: CASSHGQGSGGNTIYF.

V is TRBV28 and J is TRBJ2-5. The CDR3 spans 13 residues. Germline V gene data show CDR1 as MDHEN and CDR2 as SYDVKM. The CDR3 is CASSPGVPETQYF.

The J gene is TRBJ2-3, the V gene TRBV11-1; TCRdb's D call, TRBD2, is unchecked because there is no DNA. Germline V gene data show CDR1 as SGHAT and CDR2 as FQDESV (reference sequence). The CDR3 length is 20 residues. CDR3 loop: CASSLVRLAGGRPSTDTQYF.

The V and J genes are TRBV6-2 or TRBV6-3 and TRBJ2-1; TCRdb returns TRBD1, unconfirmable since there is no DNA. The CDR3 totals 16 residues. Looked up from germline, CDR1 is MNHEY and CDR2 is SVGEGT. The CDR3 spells CASSYLVGAGGNEQFF.

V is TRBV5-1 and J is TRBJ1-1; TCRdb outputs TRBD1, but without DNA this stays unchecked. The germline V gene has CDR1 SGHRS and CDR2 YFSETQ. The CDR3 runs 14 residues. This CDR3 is CASSLAGTGTEAFF.

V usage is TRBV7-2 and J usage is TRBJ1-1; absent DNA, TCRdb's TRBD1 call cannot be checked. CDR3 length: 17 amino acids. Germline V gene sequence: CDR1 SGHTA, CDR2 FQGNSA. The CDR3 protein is CASSTREVGTGNTEAFF.

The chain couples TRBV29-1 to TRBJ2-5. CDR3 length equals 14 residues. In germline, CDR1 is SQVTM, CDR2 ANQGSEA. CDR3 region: CSADDRGWGETQYF.

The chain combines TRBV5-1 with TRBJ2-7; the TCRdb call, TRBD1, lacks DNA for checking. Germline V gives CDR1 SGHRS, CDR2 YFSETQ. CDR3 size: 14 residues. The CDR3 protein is CASSGGTDSYEQYF.

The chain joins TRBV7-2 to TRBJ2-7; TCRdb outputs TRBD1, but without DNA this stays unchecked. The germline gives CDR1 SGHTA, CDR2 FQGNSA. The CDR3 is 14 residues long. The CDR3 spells CASSLVGPHYEQYF.

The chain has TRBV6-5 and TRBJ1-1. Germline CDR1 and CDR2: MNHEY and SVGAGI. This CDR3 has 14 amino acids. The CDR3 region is CASSYESRNTEAFF.

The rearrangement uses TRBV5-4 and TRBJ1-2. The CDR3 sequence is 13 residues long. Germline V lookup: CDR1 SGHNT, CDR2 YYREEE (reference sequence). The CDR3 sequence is CASSWDSGYGYTF.

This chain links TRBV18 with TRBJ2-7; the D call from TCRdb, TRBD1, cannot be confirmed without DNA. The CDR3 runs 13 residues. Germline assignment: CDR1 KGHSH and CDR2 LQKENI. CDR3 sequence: CASSRDRGAEQYF.

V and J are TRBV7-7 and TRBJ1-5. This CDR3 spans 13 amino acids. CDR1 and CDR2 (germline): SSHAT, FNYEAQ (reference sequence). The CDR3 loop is CASSLSKYEFQHF.

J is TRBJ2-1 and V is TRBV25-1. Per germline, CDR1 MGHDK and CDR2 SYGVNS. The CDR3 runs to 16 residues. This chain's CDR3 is CASSRRVESPHNEQFF. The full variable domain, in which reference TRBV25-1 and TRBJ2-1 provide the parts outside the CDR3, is EADIYQTPRYLVIGTGKKITLECSQTMGHDKMYWYQQDPGMELHLIHYSYGVNSTEKGDLSSESTVSRIRTEHFPLTLESARPSHTSQYLCASSRRVESPHNEQFFGPGTRLTVL.

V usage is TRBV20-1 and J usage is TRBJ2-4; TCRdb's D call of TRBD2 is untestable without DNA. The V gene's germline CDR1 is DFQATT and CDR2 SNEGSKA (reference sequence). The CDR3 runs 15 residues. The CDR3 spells CSAIDSLREGNIQYF.

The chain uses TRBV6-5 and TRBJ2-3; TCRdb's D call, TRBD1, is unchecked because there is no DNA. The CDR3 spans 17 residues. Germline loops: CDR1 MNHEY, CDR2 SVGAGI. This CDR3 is CASSYSMWDRGTDTQYF.

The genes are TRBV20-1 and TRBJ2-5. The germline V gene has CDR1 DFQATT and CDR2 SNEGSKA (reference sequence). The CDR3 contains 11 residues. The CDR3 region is CSAQPQETQYF.

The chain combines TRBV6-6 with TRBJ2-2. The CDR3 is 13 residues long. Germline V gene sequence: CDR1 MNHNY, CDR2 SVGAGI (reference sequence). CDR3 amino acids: CASKQSNTGELFF.

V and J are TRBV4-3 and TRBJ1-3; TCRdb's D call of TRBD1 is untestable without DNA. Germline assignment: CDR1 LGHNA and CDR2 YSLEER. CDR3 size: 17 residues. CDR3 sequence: CASSQGTGSHSGNTIYF.